This T cell receptor (beta chain) stems from a study of T cells in Graves' hyperthyroidism and ophthalmopathy. Study-wide points: A median about 6.2 months before onset, the model predicted ophthalmopathy. A model of 13 V-J features distinguished ophthalmopathy from stable hyperthyroidism. Most thyroid-expanded clonotypes above 0.001 were also found in blood.

Germline CDR1 reads GTSNPN; CDR2 reads SVGIG (reference sequence). The CDR3 spans 12 residues. The V and J ends lost 7 bases and 5 bases respectively, with 14 bases between them. Amplification of TCR beta CDR3 regions was performed using RNA transcripts as template. The TCR CDR3 first-round RT-PCR relied on the HTBI primer set. TCRdb recomputed calls from the multiplex PCR reads with MiXCR, one row per CDR3 protein. The table has around 490,000 distinct CDR3 sequences, around 20% seen once. Not enrolled were patients with uncontrolled infection, other autoimmune disease, pregnancy or lactation. This clonotype was counted at least ten times. Its antigen is not known.

The rearrangement joins TRBV30 to TRBJ1-1; perhaps TRBD1 as D (6 bases). Material for sequencing was blood. This clonotype originated in a man aged 40-50 years with Graves' ophthalmopathy. This CDR3 reads CASETGRTEAFF. In DNA form, the CDR3 reads TGTGCCTCCGAAACAGGGAGGACTGAAGCTTTCTTT.